What follows describes a single T cell receptor beta chain. These data belong to a study of beta chain features in type 1 diabetes. V lost 3 bases and J lost 1; bases outside the gene matches: 10. Germline CDR1 reads MGHRA; CDR2 reads YSYEKL. This CDR3 has 18 residues. cDNA synthesis used the whole RNA isolate, giving expressed TCRB sequences. Clones were sequenced by immunoSEQ multiplex PCR, and TCRdb holds only the in-frame ones, with some missing. In the table there are some 500,000 clones, about 10% of which are singletons. Sorting of CD4+ naive, central memory, regulatory and stem cell-like memory cells was performed via CD45RO/CCR7/CD25/CD127/CD95/CD27.

Sequencing used naive CD4+ T cells from blood. The rearrangement uses TRBV4-1 and TRBJ2-7; 12 nucleotides agree with TRBD2. The source of this sequence is a young woman in good health. CDR3 amino acids: CASSHGWVTSGRSYEQYF. The CDR3, as DNA: TGCGCCAGCAGCCATGGCTGGGTTACTAGCGGGAGGTCCTACGAGCAGTACTTC.